This is a list of T cell receptor beta chains from one sample in a study of blood T cell repertoires in COVID-19. Profiling relied on immunoSEQ multiplex PCR, and the TCRdb table lists in-frame clones only, not all of them. The sample lists tens of thousands of clones; approximately 84% were seen once. The sample taken for sequencing was peripheral blood. These receptors came from an elderly man with active or convalescent COVID-19. Both conserved end residues are part of each CDR3. A D gene is named only where the DNA matches it firmly. Size tells how often a clone was seen (once, few, many) or the class of an expanded clone, and some rows leave it out.

J	D	size	V	DNA	CDR3
TRBJ2-3	TRBD2	-	TRBV5-8	TGTGCCAGCAGCTGGAACTCGGGAGGCAGTTACTCAGATACGCAGTATTTT	CASSWNSGGSYSDTQYF
TRBJ1-2	-	-	TRBV7-9	TGTGCCAGCAGCTTAGTAAGGGGCCCGGAAGGCTACACCTTC	CASSLVRGPEGYTF
TRBJ1-5	-	once	TRBV11-2	TGTGCCAGCAGCGTGGGGCTTTATAGCAATCAGCCCCAGCATTTT	CASSVGLYSNQPQHF
TRBJ2-3	TRBD1	-	TRBV5-6	TGTGCCAGCAGCCGGACAGGGGGCGCGGCAGATACGCAGTATTTT	CASSRTGGAADTQYF
TRBJ1-2	TRBD1	-	TRBV5-1	TGCGCCAGCAGCTTGGATGTGACAGGGGGAGGCTACACCTTC	CASSLDVTGGGYTF
TRBJ2-3	TRBD2	-	TRBV5-6	TGTGCCGCCTGGGAGCGGGGGGCAGATACGCAGTATTTT	CAAWERGADTQYF
TRBJ2-1	-	-	TRBV12-3/TRBV12-4	TGTGCCAGCAGGTATGGCACAAACAATGAGCAGTTCTTC	CASRYGTNNEQFF
TRBJ1-1	-	-	TRBV12-3/TRBV12-4	TGTGCCAGCAGTTTCAGGGAACCTCGGGCTTTCTTT	CASSFREPRAFF
TRBJ2-3	-	-	TRBV28	TGTGCCTCGAAGGTAGGCGGGACCAACACAGATACGCAGTATTTT	CASKVGGTNTDTQYF
TRBJ1-6	-	few	TRBV3-1/TRBV3-2	TGTGCCAGCAGCCAAGTGAAAGCGTCAAATTCACCCCTCCACTTT	CASSQVKASNSPLHF
TRBJ2-2	-	-	TRBV6-1	TGTGCCAGCAGTGATAACAGGGCCTACGGGGAGCTGTTTTTT	CASSDNRAYGELFF
TRBJ1-6	TRBD1	-	TRBV14	TGTGCCAGCAGCCAGGGGATAGGGACAGGGGCCCCATCCACCCTCCACTTT	CASSQGIGTGAPSTLHF
TRBJ2-5	-	-	TRBV30	TGTGCCTGGACCACAGCACCCAAGGGGGCCCAGTACTTC	CAWTTAPKGAQYF
TRBJ2-7	TRBD1	-	TRBV6-2/TRBV6-3	TGTGCCAGCAGTCAGACAGGGAAGTTCAGCGAGCAGTACTTC	CASSQTGKFSEQYF
TRBJ2-2	-	-	TRBV4-3	TGCGCCAGCAGCCAAGAGTCAGGCTTCAACACCGGGGAGCTGTTTTTT	CASSQESGFNTGELFF
TRBJ1-2	TRBD1	-	TRBV6-5	TGTGCCAGCAGTTTGGTCGGGACAGGGGATTATGGCTACACCTTC	CASSLVGTGDYGYTF
TRBJ1-1	TRBD1	-	TRBV29-1	TGCAGCGTTGGACAGGGTCCCGTGAACACTGAAGCTTTCTTT	CSVGQGPVNTEAFF
TRBJ2-7	-	-	TRBV5-1	TGCGCCAGCAGAGCCCAGGGTTCCTACGAGCAGTACTTC	CASRAQGSYEQYF
TRBJ2-3	-	-	TRBV12-3/TRBV12-4	TGTGCCAGCAGCAAGGGGACAGATACGCAGTATTTT	CASSKGTDTQYF
TRBJ1-3	TRBD1	-	TRBV7-9	TGTGCCAGCAGCGTCCGACAGGGGTTTGGAAACACCATATATTTT	CASSVRQGFGNTIYF
TRBJ1-3	-	-	TRBV5-1	TGCGCCAGCAGCTTGGGGACAGCCTCTGGAAACACCATATATTTT	CASSLGTASGNTIYF
TRBJ2-3	-	-	TRBV7-2	TGTGCCAGCAGCTTAGGGGGCGGCGCAGATACGCAGTATTTT	CASSLGGGADTQYF
TRBJ2-7	TRBD1	-	TRBV19	TGTGCCAGTAGCCTTATGGGAAACAGGGGGAACTACGAGCAGTACTTC	CASSLMGNRGNYEQYF
TRBJ1-5	TRBD1	-	TRBV7-2	TGTGCCAGCAGCTTAGCAGGGGGCAGGAGGGAGCCCCAGCATTTT	CASSLAGGRREPQHF
TRBJ1-4	TRBD1	-	TRBV5-5	TGTGCCAGCAGCCCCGGGACAGGGAGGGAAGAAAAACTGTTTTTT	CASSPGTGREEKLFF
TRBJ2-5	-	-	TRBV7-9	TGTGCCAGCAGCTTACCCGCCACAGGGATGGGTCAAGAGACCCAGTACTTC	CASSLPATGMGQETQYF
TRBJ1-2	-	few	TRBV5-5	TGTGCCAGCAGCTTGTCGGGGGGCGCTAACTATGGCTACACCTTC	CASSLSGGANYGYTF
TRBJ1-1	TRBD1	-	TRBV6-4	TGTGCCAGCAGTGACGCAGGGGGCAGCACTGAAGCTTTCTTT	CASSDAGGSTEAFF
TRBJ1-5	-	-	TRBV19	TGTGCCAGTAGCCAAAGACGAGGAGGGATTCAGCCCCAGCATTTT	CASSQRRGGIQPQHF
TRBJ2-1	-	-	TRBV27	TGTGCCAGCAGCCGCTTCGACGGGACTCGGTCCTACAATGAGCAGTTCTTC	CASSRFDGTRSYNEQFF
TRBJ1-1	-	-	TRBV6-1	TGTGCCAGCAGTGAAGTTGGACTGAGGAACACTGAAGCTTTCTTT	CASSEVGLRNTEAFF
TRBJ2-2	-	few	TRBV19	TGTGCCAGTAGTATGTCCGCCGGGGAGCTGTTTTTT	CASSMSAGELFF
TRBJ1-1	-	-	TRBV12-3/TRBV12-4	TGTGCCAGCAGGAGAGAGACTGAAGCTTTCTTT	CASRRETEAFF
TRBJ1-5	-	-	TRBV5-1	TGCGCCAGCAGCTTGGAGCCAAGCAATCAGCCCCAGCATTTT	CASSLEPSNQPQHF
TRBJ1-2	TRBD1	-	TRBV30	TGTGCCTGGACGGGCGGGACAGGGAGCTATGGCTACACCTTC	CAWTGGTGSYGYTF
TRBJ1-4	TRBD1	once	TRBV15	TGTGCCACCAGCAGACGGACAGGGGGCGTAGGAAATGAAAAACTGTTTTTT	CATSRRTGGVGNEKLFF
TRBJ2-7	-	few	TRBV28	TGTGCCAGCAGTTTACTGGCTTCCCACGAGCAGTACTTC	CASSLLASHEQYF
TRBJ2-1	-	many	TRBV4-3	TGCGCCAGCAGCCAAGCAACGGGGTTTAATGAGCAGTTCTTC	CASSQATGFNEQFF
TRBJ1-1	-	-	TRBV6-5	TGTGCCGGCAGGGAGACAGGTGAGAACACTGAAGCTTTCTTT	CAGRETGENTEAFF
TRBJ1-5	-	-	TRBV19	TGTGCCAGTAGTACCCAGGGCCGCAATCAGCCCCAGCATTTT	CASSTQGRNQPQHF
TRBJ2-1	TRBD2	few	TRBV3-1/TRBV3-2	TGTGCCAGCAGCCAAGATGATTTCTCTAGCGGGGGCAATGAGCAGTTCTTC	CASSQDDFSSGGNEQFF
TRBJ1-1	-	-	TRBV7-8	TGTGCCAGCAGCTTCCTGGACAGTGTGGCTGAAGCTTTCTTT	CASSFLDSVAEAFF
TRBJ2-1	-	-	TRBV25-1	TGTGCCAGCAGTAGGGGGATCTCCTACAATGAGCAGTTCTTC	CASSRGISYNEQFF